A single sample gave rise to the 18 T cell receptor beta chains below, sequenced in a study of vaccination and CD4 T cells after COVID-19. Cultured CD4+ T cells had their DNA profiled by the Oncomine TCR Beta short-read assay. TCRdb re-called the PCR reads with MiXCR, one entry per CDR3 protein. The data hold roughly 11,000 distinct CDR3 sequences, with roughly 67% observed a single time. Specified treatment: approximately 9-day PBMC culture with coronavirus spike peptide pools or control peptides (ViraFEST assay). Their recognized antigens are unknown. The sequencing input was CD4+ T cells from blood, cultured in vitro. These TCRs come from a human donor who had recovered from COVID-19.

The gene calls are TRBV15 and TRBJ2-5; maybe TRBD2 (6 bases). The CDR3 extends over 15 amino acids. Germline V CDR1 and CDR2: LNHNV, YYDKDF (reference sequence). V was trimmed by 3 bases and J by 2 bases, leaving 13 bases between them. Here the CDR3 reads CATSRGPAGQETQYF. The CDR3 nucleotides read TGTGCCACCAGCAGGGGCCCTGCGGGACAAGAGACCCAGTACTTC.

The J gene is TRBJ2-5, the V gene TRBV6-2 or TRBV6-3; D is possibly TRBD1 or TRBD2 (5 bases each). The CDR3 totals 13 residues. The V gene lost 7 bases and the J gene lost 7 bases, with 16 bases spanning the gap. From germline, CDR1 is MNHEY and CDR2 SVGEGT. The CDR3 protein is CASNRGRARTQYF. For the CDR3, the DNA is TGTGCCAGCAACCGGGGACGGGCTCGGACCCAGTACTTC.

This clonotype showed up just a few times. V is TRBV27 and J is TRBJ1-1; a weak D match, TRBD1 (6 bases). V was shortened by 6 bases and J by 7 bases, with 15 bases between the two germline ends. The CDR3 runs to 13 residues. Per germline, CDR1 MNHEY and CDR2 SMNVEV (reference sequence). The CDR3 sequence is CASSLRGLGEAFF. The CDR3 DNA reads TGTGCCAGCAGCCTGCGGGGGCTTGGTGAAGCTTTCTTT.

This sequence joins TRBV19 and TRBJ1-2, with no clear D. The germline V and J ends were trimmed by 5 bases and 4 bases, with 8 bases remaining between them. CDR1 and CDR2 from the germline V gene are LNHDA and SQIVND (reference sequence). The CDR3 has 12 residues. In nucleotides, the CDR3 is TGTGCCAGTAGTGTGGCGCCCTATGGCTACACCTTC. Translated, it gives CASSVAPYGYTF.

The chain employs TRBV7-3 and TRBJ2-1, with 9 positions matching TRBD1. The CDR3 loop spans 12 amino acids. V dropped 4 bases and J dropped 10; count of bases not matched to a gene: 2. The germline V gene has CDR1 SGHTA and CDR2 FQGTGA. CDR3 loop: CASSSGTGEQFF. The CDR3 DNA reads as TGTGCCAGCAGCTCCGGGACAGGGGAGCAGTTCTTC.

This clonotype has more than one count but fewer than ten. The CDR3 loop reads CASSIGRNHNQPQHF. The CDR3 DNA is TGTGCCAGTAGTATCGGACGGAACCACAATCAGCCCCAGCATTTT. This chain joins TRBV19 and TRBJ1-5; unclear D gene. The V end lost 3 bases, the J end lost 3 bases, and 12 bases lay between the germline ends. Germline V gene sequence: CDR1 LNHDA, CDR2 SQIVND (reference sequence). The CDR3 covers 15 residues.

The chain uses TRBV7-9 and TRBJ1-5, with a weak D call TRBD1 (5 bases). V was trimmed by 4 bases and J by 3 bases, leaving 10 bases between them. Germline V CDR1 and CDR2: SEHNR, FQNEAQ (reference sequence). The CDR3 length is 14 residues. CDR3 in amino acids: CASSYGTVNQPQHF. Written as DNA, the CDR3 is TGTGCCAGCAGCTACGGGACGGTCAATCAGCCCCAGCATTTT.

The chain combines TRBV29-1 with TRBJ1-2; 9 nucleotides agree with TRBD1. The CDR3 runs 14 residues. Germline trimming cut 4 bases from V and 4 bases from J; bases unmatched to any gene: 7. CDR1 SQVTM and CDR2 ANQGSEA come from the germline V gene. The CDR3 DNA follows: TGCAGCGTTGTTGGGGACAGGGCTTCCTATGGCTACACCTTC. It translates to CSVVGDRASYGYTF.

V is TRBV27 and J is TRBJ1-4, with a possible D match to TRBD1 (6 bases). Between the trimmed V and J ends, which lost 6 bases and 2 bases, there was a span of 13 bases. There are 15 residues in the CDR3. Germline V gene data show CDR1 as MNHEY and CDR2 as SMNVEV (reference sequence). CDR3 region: CASSPFGQTNEKLFF. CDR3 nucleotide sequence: TGTGCCAGCAGCCCCTTCGGACAGACTAATGAAAAACTGTTTTTT. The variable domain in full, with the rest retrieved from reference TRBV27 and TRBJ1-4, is EAQVTQNPRYLITVTGKKLTVTCSQNMNHEYMSWYRQDPGLGLRQIYYSMNVEVTDKGDVPEGYKVSRKEKRNFPLILESPSPNQTSLYFCASSPFGQTNEKLFFGSGTQLSVL.

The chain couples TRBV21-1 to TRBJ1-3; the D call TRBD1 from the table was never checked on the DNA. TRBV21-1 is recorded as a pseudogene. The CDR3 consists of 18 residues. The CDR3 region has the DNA TGTGCCAGCAGCAAAGAGGGAATGCAGGGGACCGCTGGAAACACCATATATTTT. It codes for CASSKEGMQGTAGNTIYF.

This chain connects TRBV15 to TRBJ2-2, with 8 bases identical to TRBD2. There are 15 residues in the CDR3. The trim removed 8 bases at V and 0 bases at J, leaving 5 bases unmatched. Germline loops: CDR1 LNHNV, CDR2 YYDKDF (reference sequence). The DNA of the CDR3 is TGTGCCACCGGAACCGGGAGGGCGAACACCGGGGAGCTGTTTTTT. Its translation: CATGTGRANTGELFF.

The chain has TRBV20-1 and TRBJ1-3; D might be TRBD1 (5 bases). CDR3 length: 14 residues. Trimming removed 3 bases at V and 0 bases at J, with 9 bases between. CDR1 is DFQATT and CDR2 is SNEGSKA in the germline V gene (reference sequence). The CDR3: CSARTAGSGNTIYF. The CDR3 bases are TGCAGTGCTAGGACAGCCGGCTCTGGAAACACCATATATTTT.

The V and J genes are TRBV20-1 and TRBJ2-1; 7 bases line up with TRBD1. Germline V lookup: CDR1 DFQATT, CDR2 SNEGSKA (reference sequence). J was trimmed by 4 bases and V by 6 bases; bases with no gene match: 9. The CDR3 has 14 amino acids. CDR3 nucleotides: TGCAGTGCCGACCCCATACAGGGGTACAATGAGCAGTTCTTC. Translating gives CSADPIQGYNEQFF.

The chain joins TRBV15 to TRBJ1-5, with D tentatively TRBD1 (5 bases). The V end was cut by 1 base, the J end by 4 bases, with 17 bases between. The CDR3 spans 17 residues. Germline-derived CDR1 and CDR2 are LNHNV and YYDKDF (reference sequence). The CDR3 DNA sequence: TGTGCCACCAGCAGAGGGGATGGACACTTAGGTAATCAGCCCCAGCATTTT. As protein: CATSRGDGHLGNQPQHF.

CDR3 nucleotides: TGCAGTGCCGTGACAGGGGCGATCTCCGAGCAGTACTTC. Protein product: CSAVTGAISEQYF. The chain links TRBV20-1 to TRBJ2-7; TRBD1 matches 8 bases. V lost 6 bases, J lost 6 bases, and 10 bases stayed unmatched. The CDR3 has 13 amino acids. Per germline, CDR1 DFQATT and CDR2 SNEGSKA (reference sequence).

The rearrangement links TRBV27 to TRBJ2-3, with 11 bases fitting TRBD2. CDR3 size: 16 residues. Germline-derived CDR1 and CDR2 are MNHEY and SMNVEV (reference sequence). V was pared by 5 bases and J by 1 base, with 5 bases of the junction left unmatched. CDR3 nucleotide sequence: TGTGCCAGCAGTCCCATAGCGGGAGGGGGCACAGATACGCAGTATTTT. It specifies CASSPIAGGGTDTQYF.

CDR3 residues: CASSNFLGRDQPQHF. For the CDR3, the DNA is TGTGCCAGCAGCAACTTTCTAGGGCGGGATCAGCCCCAGCATTTT. The V call is TRBV7-9, the J call TRBJ1-5; no definite D call. The V end was cut by 5 bases, the J end by 5 bases, with 16 bases between. The germline V gene has CDR1 SEHNR and CDR2 FQNEAQ (reference sequence). The CDR3 totals 15 residues.

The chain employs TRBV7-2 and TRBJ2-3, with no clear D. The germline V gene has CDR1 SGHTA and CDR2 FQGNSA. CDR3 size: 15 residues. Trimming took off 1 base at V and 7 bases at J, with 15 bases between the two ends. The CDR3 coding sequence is TGTGCCAGCAGCTTAGATAACGGGTTAATGAATACGCAGTATTTT. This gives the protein CASSLDNGLMNTQYF.